This TCR beta chain is drawn from a study of T cells in Graves' hyperthyroidism and ophthalmopathy. Study results and caveats: Among clonotypes expanded in thyroid above 0.001, most were also found in blood. By a 13 V-J model, ophthalmopathy was set apart from stable hyperthyroidism.

As regards this clonotype: No antigen is known for it.

TCR beta CDR3 region amplification was performed from RNA transcripts. HTBI primers were the set used in a first-round RT-PCR of the TCR CDR3. TCRdb ran MiXCR on the multiplex PCR reads and lists one entry per CDR3 protein. This sample carries some 460,000 distinct CDR3 sequences, around 14% of them seen once, and the ten largest clones take 11% to 15%. This TCR came from a woman younger than 30 with Graves' hyperthyroidism. The sample taken for sequencing was blood.

The CDR3 nucleotides read TGTGCCAGCAGCCGTCGGGACGCCTCTGGAAACACCATATATTTT. Its protein product is CASSRRDASGNTIYF. V and J are TRBV12-3 or TRBV12-4 and TRBJ1-3; perhaps TRBD1 as D (5 bases). The CDR3 spans 15 residues. The V end was cut by 6 bases, the J end by 0 bases, with 12 bases between.